The present T cell receptor beta chain was sequenced within a study of blood T cell repertoires in COVID-19. Study information: Italy, Spain and the United States were the sources of the convalescent and acute COVID-19 samples.

The data were produced by immunoSEQ multiplex PCR, yet TCRdb's version contains in-frame clones alone and is incomplete. The sample holds around 700,000 clones, around 90% seen once. CDR1 SGHDN and CDR2 FVKESK come from the germline V gene. The CDR3 sequence is 15 residues long. Between the trimmed V and J ends, which lost 5 bases and 0 bases, there was a span of 8 bases. The sequencing sample was made of peripheral blood. V usage is TRBV14 and J usage is TRBJ2-6, with a tentative D call TRBD1 (5 bases). This receptor was taken from a woman younger than 35 with acute or convalescent COVID-19. CDR3 sequence: CASSSQVSGANVLTF. The DNA for the CDR3 is TGTGCCAGCAGCTCACAGGTCTCTGGGGCCAACGTCCTGACTTTC.